This passage covers 13 T cell receptor beta chains from one sample sequenced in a study of Ad26.COV2.S vaccination and SARS-CoV-2 variants. Stated treatment: some 20 received Ad26.COV2.S at low or high dose, single or two shots; roughly five received placebo; per-sample allocation not given. Sampling was done on day 63 after the first vaccine or placebo injection. Profiled with immunoSEQ multiplex PCR; TCRdb holds only in-frame clones, not every one. The table has under 250,000 clones, approximately 88% seen once; the top ten hold under 3%. The input for sequencing was peripheral blood, taken in a trial of Ad26.COV2.S vaccine versus placebo. The source is a person between 18 and 65 years old who received the Ad26.COV2.S COVID-19 vaccine or a placebo.

This rearrangement joins TRBV5-1 to TRBJ2-7; D perhaps matches TRBD1 (6 bases). The CDR3 sequence is 16 residues long. Germline CDR1 reads SGHRS; CDR2 reads YFSETQ. V dropped 4 bases and J dropped 1 base, with 18 bases sitting between them. The CDR3 protein is CASSRDMTGLSYEQYF. CDR3 DNA sequence: TGCGCCAGCAGCAGAGACATGACAGGACTTTCCTACGAGCAGTACTTC.

The rearrangement links TRBV5-1 to TRBJ1-1; D gene uncertain. Trimming removed 1 base at V and 3 bases at J, with 10 bases between. This CDR3 region has 14 residues. Germline CDR1 SGHRS, CDR2 YFSETQ. The DNA of the CDR3 is TGCGCCAGCAGCTTGCAACGGGGAGACACTGAAGCTTTCTTT. Protein sequence: CASSLQRGDTEAFF.

This chain connects TRBV4-1 to TRBJ1-2; TRBD1 aligns across 8 bases. The CDR3 has 14 residues. CDR1 is MGHRA and CDR2 is YSYEKL in the germline V gene. With V trimmed by 4 bases and J by 5 bases, 6 bases remained unmatched. CDR3 DNA: TGCGCCAGCAGCCTCATCGGACAGGGTTATGGCTACACCTTC. It yields the protein CASSLIGQGYGYTF.

V gene TRBV7-7 combines with J gene TRBJ2-5; D ambiguous. The CDR3 covers 14 residues. Germline assignment: CDR1 SSHAT and CDR2 FNYEAQ (reference sequence). Trimming took off 2 bases at V and 5 bases at J, with 12 bases between the two ends. CDR3 DNA: TGTGCCAGCAGCTTATTCGGTAGCAGGGAGACCCAGTACTTC. Translation gives CASSLFGSRETQYF.

J is TRBJ2-1 and V is TRBV4-2; 10 bases fit TRBD1. Germline V CDR1 and CDR2: LGHNA, YNFKEQ. The CDR3 runs to 16 residues. J gave up 4 bases and V 0 bases, and 3 bases lay outside the gene matches. CDR3 residues: CASSQEPGQGYNEQFF. CDR3 DNA sequence: TGTGCCAGCAGCCAAGAACCGGGACAGGGGTACAATGAGCAGTTCTTC.

This clone was recorded once. The rearrangement uses TRBV5-1 and TRBJ2-2; the match to TRBD1 covers 9 bases. Germline assignment: CDR1 SGHRS and CDR2 YFSETQ. The CDR3 is 16 amino acids. Trimming cost V 0 bases and J 4 bases; bases outside gene matches: 4. The DNA for the CDR3 is TGCGCCAGCAGCTTGGGGGGACAGGGAATCACCGGGGAGCTGTTTTTT. It is translated as CASSLGGQGITGELFF.

This clone came up once. The chain employs TRBV29-1 and TRBJ2-5; the D gene is possibly TRBD1 (7 bases). Trimming left V 7 bases short and J 5 bases short, with 23 bases between. This CDR3 has 15 residues. Germline V CDR1 and CDR2: SQVTM, ANQGSEA. This CDR3 reads CSAGERRGPFETQYF. Here the CDR3 DNA reads TGCAGCGCCGGGGAGAGGAGGGGGCCGTTTGAGACCCAGTACTTC.

The chain has TRBV25-1 and TRBJ2-1, with 10 bases lining up with TRBD2. This CDR3 contains 17 residues. Germline CDR1 and CDR2: MGHDK and SYGVNS. J gave up 7 bases and V 4 bases, and 13 bases lay outside the gene matches. CDR3 sequence (DNA): TGTGCCAGCAGTGCCGGGGGTGGGACTAGCGCAGAAAATGAGCAGTTCTTC. Translating gives CASSAGGGTSAENEQFF.

The chain carries TRBV7-8 and TRBJ2-3; a possible D gene is TRBD2 (6 bases). Germline CDR1 and CDR2: SGHVS and FQNEAQ. The V end was cut by 0 bases, the J end by 6 bases, with 10 bases between. The CDR3 has 14 residues. The CDR3 DNA reads as TGTGCCAGCAGCTTAGCTAGCGGCTCCGATACGCAGTATTTT. Its translation is CASSLASGSDTQYF.

This clone was detected only once. V usage is TRBV7-8 and J usage is TRBJ2-7; D call uncertain. V dropped 1 base and J dropped 2 bases, with 6 bases sitting between them. Germline assignment: CDR1 SGHVS and CDR2 FQNEAQ. This CDR3 comprises 13 residues. As DNA, the CDR3 is TGTGCCAGCAGCTTAGACCGAACCTACGAGCAGTACGTC. Its translation: CASSLDRTYEQYV.

This rearrangement joins TRBV19 to TRBJ2-3, with TRBD1 matching 8 bases. The CDR3 spans 14 residues. After removal of 5 bases from V and 3 bases from J, the junction contained 4 bases not matched to a gene. Per germline, CDR1 LNHDA and CDR2 SQIVND (reference sequence). The CDR3 nucleotides are TGTGCCAGTAGTCGGACAGGGAGGACAGATACGCAGTATTTT. This sequence encodes CASSRTGRTDTQYF. The full variable domain, rest sourced from reference TRBV19 and TRBJ2-3, is DGGITQSPKYLFRKEGQNVTLSCEQNLNHDAMYWYRQDPGQGLRLIYYSQIVNDFQKGDIAEGYSVSREKKESFPLTVTSAQKNPTAFYLCASSRTGRTDTQYFGPGTRLTVL.

The chain employs TRBV6-6 and TRBJ2-7, with 7 bases lining up with TRBD1. Trimming cost V 4 bases and J 3 bases; bases outside gene matches: 3. The CDR3 runs to 13 residues. Germline values: CDR1 MNHNY, CDR2 SVGAGI (reference sequence). The CDR3: CASSWDSHYEQYV. DNA for the CDR3: TGTGCCAGCAGTTGGGACAGCCACTACGAGCAGTACGTC.

The chain is built from TRBV11-2 and TRBJ2-3; D is unresolved. V dropped 5 bases and J dropped 3 bases, with 3 bases sitting between them. The CDR3 contains 11 residues. CDR1 is SGHAT and CDR2 is FQNNGV in the germline V gene. CDR3: CASSRTDTQYF. CDR3 sequence (DNA): TGTGCCAGCAGCCGAACAGATACGCAGTATTTT. The full variable domain, completed using reference TRBV11-2 and TRBJ2-3, is EAGVAQSPRYKIIEKRQSVAFWCNPISGHATLYWYQQILGQGPKLLIQFQNNGVVDDSQLPKDRFSAERLKGVDSTLKIQPAKLEDSAVYLCASSRTDTQYFGPGTRLTVL.